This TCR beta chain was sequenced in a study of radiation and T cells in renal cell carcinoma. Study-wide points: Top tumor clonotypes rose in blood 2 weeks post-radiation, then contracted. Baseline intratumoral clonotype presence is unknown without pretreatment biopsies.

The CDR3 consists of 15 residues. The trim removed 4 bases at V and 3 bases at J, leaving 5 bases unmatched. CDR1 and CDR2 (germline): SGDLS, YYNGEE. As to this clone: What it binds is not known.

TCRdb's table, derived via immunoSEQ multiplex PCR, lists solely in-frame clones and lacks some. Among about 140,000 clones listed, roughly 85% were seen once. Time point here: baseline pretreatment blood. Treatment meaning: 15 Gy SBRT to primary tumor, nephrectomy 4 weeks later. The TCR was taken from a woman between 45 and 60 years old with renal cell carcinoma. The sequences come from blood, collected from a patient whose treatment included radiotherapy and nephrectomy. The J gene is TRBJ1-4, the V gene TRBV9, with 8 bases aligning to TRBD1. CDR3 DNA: TGTGCCAGCAGCTCGCTGACAGGGGCTAATGAAAAACTGTTTTTT. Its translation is CASSSLTGANEKLFF.